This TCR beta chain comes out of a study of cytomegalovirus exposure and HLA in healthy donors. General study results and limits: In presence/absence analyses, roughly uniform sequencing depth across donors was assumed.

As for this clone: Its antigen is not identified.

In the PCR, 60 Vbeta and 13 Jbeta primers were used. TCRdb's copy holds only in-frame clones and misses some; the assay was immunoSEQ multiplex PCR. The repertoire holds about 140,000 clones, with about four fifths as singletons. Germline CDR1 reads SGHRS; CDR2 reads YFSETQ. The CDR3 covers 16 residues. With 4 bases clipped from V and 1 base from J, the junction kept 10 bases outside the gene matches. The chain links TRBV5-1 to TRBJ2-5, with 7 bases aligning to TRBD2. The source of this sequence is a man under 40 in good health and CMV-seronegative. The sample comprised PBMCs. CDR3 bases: TGCGCCAGCAGCCCAGGGCGGGGGATACTCCAAGAGACCCAGTACTTC. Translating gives CASSPGRGILQETQYF.